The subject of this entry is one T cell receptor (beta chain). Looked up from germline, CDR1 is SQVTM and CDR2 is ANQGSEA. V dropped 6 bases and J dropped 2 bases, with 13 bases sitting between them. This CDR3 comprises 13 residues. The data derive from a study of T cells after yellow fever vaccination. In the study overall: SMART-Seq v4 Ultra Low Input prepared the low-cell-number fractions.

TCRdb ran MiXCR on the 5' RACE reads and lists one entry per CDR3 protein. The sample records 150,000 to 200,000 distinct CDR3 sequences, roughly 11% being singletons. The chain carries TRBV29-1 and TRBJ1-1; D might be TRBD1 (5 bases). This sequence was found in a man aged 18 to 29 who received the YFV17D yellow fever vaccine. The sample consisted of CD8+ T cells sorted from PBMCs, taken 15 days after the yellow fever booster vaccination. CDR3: CSVRDGVNTEAFF. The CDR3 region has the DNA TGCAGCGTCCGGGACGGGGTAAACACTGAAGCTTTCTTT.